The sample holds a few counts of the clone carrying this T cell receptor (beta chain). The isolated RNA, all of it, was reverse transcribed, so expressed TCRB transcripts were what got sequenced. Produced via immunoSEQ multiplex PCR; TCRdb's table is partial and in-frame only. The table lists some 150,000 clones, around a tenth of them singletons. The data were obtained in a study of beta chain features in type 1 diabetes. V was trimmed by 4 bases and J by 0 bases, leaving 22 bases between them. The CDR3 is 19 residues long. Germline V gene sequence: CDR1 SGHNT, CDR2 YYREEE (reference sequence). The sequenced sample was central memory CD4+ T cells from blood. The TCR sequence derives from a man between 18 and 29 years old in good health. The chain combines TRBV5-4 with TRBJ2-2, with a tentative D call TRBD2 (6 bases). CDR3 bases: TGTGCCAGCAGCACCCCCGGGACTTACTATATTGCGAACACCGGGGAGCTGTTTTTT. Translation: CASSTPGTYYIANTGELFF.